This TCR beta chain was identified during a study of regulatory T cells in long-lasting Graves disease. Overall study: Positivity for TSH receptor antibodies plus over 5 years of antithyroid drugs meant persistent Graves' disease. Study-level results: Between persistent patients, about 2,500 public clonotypes were shared, exceeding the roughly 920 shared between new patients.

As for time point: persistent/refractory GD, antithyroid drugs over 5 years with positive TRAb. TCR sequences were obtained from RNA taken from PBMCs. It was by American Thyroid Association guidelines that Graves' disease was diagnosed. The EDTA tubes were filled with about 10 milliliters of drawn peripheral blood. To note about this clonotype: No antigen is known for it.

The CDR3 runs 13 residues. The V gene's germline CDR1 is SGHNT and CDR2 YYREEE (reference sequence). Trimming cost V 3 bases and J 2 bases, with 8 bases left between them. Library construction for TCR beta used iRepertoire HTBI primers and Arm-PCR of CDR3 regions. Each CDR3 protein gets one entry after TCRdb re-called the multiplex PCR reads with MiXCR. The repertoire holds about 420,000 distinct CDR3 sequences, with 23% as singletons. The source is a female donor with Graves disease. The source was peripheral blood mononuclear cells (PBMCs), collected when the disease was refractory, from a patient treated with antithyroid drugs. The rearrangement links TRBV5-4 to TRBJ1-1; unclear D gene. The CDR3 DNA sequence: TGTGCCAGCAGCTCCGACAATAACACTGAAGCTTTCTTT. Its translation: CASSSDNNTEAFF.